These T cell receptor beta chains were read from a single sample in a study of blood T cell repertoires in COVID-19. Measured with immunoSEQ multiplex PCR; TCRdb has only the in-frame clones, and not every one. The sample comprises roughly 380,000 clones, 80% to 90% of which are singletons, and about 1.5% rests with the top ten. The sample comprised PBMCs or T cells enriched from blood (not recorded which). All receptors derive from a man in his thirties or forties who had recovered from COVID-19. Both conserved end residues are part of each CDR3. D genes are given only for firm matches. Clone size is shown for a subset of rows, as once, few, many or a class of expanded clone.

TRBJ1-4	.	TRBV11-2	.	TGTGCCAGCAGCTTAAATGCACAGGGTGCGGGTGAAAAACTGTTTTTT	CASSLNAQGAGEKLFF
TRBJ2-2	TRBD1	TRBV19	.	TGTGCCAGTAGTATGGCACAGGGGCTACGCTTAGGGACCGGGGAGCTGTTTTTT	CASSMAQGLRLGTGELFF
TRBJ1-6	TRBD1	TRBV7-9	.	TGTGCCAGCAGCCAGGGGGATTATAATAATTCACCCCTCCACTTT	CASSQGDYNNSPLHF
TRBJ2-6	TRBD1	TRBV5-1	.	TGCGCCAGCAGTTCTAGGGACAGGGTAGCTGGGGCCAACGTCCTGACTTTC	CASSSRDRVAGANVLTF
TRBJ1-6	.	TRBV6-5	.	TGTGCCAGCAGAGACGCAGGAAATTCACCCCTCCACTTT	CASRDAGNSPLHF
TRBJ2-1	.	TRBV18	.	TGTGCCAGCTCGCAAAAACAGGGCGGCTACAATGAGCAGTTCTTC	CASSQKQGGYNEQFF
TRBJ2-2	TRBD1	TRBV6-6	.	TGTGCCAGCAGTCATAACCCCGGGACAGAGTACACCGGGGAGCTGTTTTTT	CASSHNPGTEYTGELFF
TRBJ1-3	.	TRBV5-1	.	TGCGCCAGCAGCTTCTATACAGGGACCGCTGGAAACACCATATATTTT	CASSFYTGTAGNTIYF
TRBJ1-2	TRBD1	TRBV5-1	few	TGCGCCAGCAGCCAGGGACAGGGGTACTATGGCTACACCTTC	CASSQGQGYYGYTF
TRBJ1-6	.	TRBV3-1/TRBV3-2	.	TGTGCCAGCAGCCCCCCGGGCTCCTATAATTCACCCCTCCACTTT	CASSPPGSYNSPLHF
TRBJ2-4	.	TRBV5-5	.	TGTGCCAGCAGCTTAGGGGATCCTGGGGGGAACATTCAGTACTTC	CASSLGDPGGNIQYF
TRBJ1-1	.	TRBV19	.	TGTGCCAGTAGTAAATTCGGGGTAGACACTGAAGCTTTCTTT	CASSKFGVDTEAFF
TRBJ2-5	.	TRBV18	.	TGTGCCAGCTCACAAGGGGGACGGGGCCAAGAGACCCAGTACTTC	CASSQGGRGQETQYF
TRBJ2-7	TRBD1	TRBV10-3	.	TGTGCCATCAGTGAAAGGACAGGGAGCTCCTACGAGCAGTACTTC	CAISERTGSSYEQYF
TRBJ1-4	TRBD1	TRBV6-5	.	TGTGCCAGCAGAACCGGGACAGGGAATGAAAAACTGTTTTTT	CASRTGTGNEKLFF
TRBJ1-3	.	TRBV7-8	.	TGTGCCAGCAGCAGAGACATCGACTCTGGAAACACCATATATTTT	CASSRDIDSGNTIYF
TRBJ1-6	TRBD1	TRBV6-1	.	TGTGCCAGCAGTGAGGCGGACAGGCCGACCTATAATTCACCCCTCCACTTT	CASSEADRPTYNSPLHF
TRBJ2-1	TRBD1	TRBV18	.	TGTGCCAGCTCACCCGAGCCTGTACAGGGGGGCAATGAGCAGTTCTTC	CASSPEPVQGGNEQFF
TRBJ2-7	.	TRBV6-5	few	TGTGCCAGCAGCCGGCAGGGGTTCTCCTACGAGCAGTACTTC	CASSRQGFSYEQYF
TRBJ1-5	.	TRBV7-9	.	TGTGCCAGCAGCGGCTTGTATAGCAATCAGCCCCAGCATTTT	CASSGLYSNQPQHF
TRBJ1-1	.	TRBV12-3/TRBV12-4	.	TGTGCCAGCAGTTTCTTGAGCTCTTGGTCGACTTTCTTT	CASSFLSSWSTFF
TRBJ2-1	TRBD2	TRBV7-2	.	TGTGCCAGCAGCTTAGCTCGGGCTAGCGGGGTAGGGAATGAGCAGTTCTTC	CASSLARASGVGNEQFF
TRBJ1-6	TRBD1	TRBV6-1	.	TGTGCCAGCAAAAATCCCGGGACAGGGAACTCACCCCTCCACTTT	CASKNPGTGNSPLHF
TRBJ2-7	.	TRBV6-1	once	TGTGCCAGCAGTGAAGTTTTCGGTAGCTCCTACGAGCAGTACTTC	CASSEVFGSSYEQYF